This T cell receptor beta chain is drawn from a study of T cells in Graves' hyperthyroidism and ophthalmopathy. The TCR beta CDR3 regions underwent amplification using RNA transcripts as the source. First-round RT-PCR with HTBI primers amplified the TCR CDR3 region. TCRdb processed the multiplex PCR reads anew with MiXCR; each CDR3 protein has one entry. The table has under 650,000 distinct CDR3 sequences, around 16% seen once. Diagnosis rested on symptoms, serum thyroxine and TRAb, thyroid ultrasound, and orbital computed tomography. Germline lookup yields CDR1 MNHEY and CDR2 SVGEGT. Germline trimming cut 7 bases from V and 0 bases from J; bases unmatched to any gene: 9. This CDR3 comprises 15 residues. This clonotype occurred many times.

This rearrangement joins TRBV6-2 or TRBV6-3 to TRBJ2-7, with TRBD1 matching over 7 bases. This TCR was sampled from a woman in her thirties with Graves' hyperthyroidism. Sequencing used blood. In DNA form, the CDR3 reads TGTGCCAGCAAAACAGGGGACCTCTCCTCCTACGAGCAGTACTTC. Translating it yields CASKTGDLSSYEQYF.